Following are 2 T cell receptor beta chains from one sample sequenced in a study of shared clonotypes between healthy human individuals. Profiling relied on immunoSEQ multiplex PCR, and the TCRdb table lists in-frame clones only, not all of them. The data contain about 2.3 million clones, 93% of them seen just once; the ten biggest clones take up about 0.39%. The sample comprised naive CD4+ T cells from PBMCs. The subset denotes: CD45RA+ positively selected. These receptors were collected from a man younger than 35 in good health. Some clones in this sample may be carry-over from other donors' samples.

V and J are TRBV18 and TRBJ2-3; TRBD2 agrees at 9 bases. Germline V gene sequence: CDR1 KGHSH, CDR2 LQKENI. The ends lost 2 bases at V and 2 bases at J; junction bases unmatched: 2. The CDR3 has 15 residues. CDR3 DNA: TGTGCCAGCTCACCAAGCGGGAGGCTCACAGATACGCAGTATTTT. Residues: CASSPSGRLTDTQYF.

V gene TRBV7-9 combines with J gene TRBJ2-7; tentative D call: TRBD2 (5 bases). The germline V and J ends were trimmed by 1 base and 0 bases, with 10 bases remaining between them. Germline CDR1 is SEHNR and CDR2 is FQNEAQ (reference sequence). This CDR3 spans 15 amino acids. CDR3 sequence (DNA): TGTGCCAGCAGCTTAGGAGGGCACAGCTCCTACGAGCAGTACTTC. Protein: CASSLGGHSSYEQYF.